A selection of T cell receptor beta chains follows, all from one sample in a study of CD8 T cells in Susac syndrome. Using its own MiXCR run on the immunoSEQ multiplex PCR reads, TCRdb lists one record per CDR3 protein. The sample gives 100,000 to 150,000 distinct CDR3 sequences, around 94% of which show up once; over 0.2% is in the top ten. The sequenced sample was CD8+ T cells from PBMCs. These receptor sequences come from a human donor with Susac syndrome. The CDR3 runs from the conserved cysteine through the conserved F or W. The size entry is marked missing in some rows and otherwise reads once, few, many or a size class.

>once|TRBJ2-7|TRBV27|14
CASSPGQVNYEQYF
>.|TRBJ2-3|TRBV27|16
CASSLSSAGETDTQYF
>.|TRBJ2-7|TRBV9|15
CASSVEAGSSYEQYF
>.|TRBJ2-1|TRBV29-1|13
CSVEALQFNEQFF
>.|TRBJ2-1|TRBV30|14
CAWVSRSSYNEQFF
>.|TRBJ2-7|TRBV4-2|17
CASSQEGEGTGGYEQYF
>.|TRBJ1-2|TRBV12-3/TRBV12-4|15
CASTPGDREVYGYTF
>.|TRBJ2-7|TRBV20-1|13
CSAGGDRYDEQYF
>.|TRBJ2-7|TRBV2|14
CASRVLYSDYEQYF
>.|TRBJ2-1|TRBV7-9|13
CASSPGHDNEQFF
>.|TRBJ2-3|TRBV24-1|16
CATSDRDKGWTDTQYF
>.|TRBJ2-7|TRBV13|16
CASSQHGAGIPGEQYF
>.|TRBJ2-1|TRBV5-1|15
CASSWRTGMGNEQFF
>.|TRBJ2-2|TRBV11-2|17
CASSLGFGQGDTGELFF
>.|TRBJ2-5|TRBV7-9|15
CASSPRTSGRETQYF
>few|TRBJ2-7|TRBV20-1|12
CSARDRGYEQYF
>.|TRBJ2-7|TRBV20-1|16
CSARARFWDEQYEQYF
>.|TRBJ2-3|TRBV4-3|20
CASSQDYGLAGGMVTDTQYF
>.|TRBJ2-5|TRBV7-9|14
CASSLLEFQETQYF
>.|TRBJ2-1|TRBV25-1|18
CASSGHNLGLAGMDEQFF
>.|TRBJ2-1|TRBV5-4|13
CASSPYPPNEQFF
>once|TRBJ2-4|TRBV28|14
CASSLRQYKNIQYF
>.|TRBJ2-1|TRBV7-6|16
CASSQTDRGLYNEQFF
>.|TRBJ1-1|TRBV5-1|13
CASSFDRADEAFF
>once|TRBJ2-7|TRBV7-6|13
CASSLEQGDEQYF
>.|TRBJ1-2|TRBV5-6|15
CASSLEGTDNYGYTF
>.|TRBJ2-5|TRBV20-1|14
CSARLAGGTETQYF
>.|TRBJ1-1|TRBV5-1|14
CASSLAGGGTEAFF
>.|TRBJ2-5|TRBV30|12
CAWDSNQETQYF